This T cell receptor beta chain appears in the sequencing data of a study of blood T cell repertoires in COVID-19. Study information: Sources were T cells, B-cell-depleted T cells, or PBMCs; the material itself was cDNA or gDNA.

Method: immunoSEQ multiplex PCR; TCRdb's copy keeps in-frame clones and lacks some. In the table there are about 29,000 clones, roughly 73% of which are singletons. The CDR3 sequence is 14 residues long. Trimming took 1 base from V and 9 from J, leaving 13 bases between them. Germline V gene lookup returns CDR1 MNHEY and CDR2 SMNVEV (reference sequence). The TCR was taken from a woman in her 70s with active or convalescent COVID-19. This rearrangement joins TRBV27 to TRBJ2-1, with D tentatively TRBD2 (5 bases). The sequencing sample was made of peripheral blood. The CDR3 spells CASSLYGLAVEQFF. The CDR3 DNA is TGTGCCAGCAGTTTATATGGCCTAGCAGTTGAGCAGTTCTTC.